The text below deals with one TCR beta chain. The CDR3 runs 14 residues. V was pared by 6 bases and J by 6 bases, with 21 bases between. Germline CDR1 is SQVTM and CDR2 is ANQGSEA. The sample belongs to a study of preoperative IRX-2 immunotherapy in early breast cancer. Only in-frame clones appear in the TCRdb table, and some are missing; sequencing was by immunoSEQ multiplex PCR. The data contain roughly 42,000 clones, approximately 80% of them singletons. Treatment specified: preoperative locoregional IRX-2 cytokine immunotherapy. Samples came from a phase Ib trial of preoperative locoregional IRX-2 cytokine immunotherapy.

The chain recombines TRBV29-1 with TRBJ2-7; maybe TRBD1 (6 bases). The TCR comes from a human donor with breast cancer. The sequenced sample was tumor tissue, obtained after IRX-2 immunotherapy. The DNA of the CDR3 is TGCAGCGTCGCCGAGAGGCGGTCAGGGGTCGAGCAGTACTTC. Protein product: CSVAERRSGVEQYF.